The 11 T cell receptor beta chains below all came from one sample that was sequenced in a study of CD8 T cells in ankylosing spondylitis. Notes on the study in general: What seemed typical of ankylosing spondylitis blood was a TCR beta motif built from about 8 highly homologous variants.

A single record per CDR3 protein comes from TCRdb applying MiXCR to the 5' RACE reads. Of approximately 400,000 distinct CDR3 sequences listed, roughly 27% were seen once; the top ten hold 0.89%. Their antigens are not known. Input material: blood, either unsorted or a sorted T cell fraction (not recorded which). The receptors originated from a male donor with ankylosing spondylitis.

In this sample, this clonotype turned up a few times. The J gene is TRBJ2-7, the V gene TRBV15, with D possibly TRBD1 on 5 matching bases. Germline CDR1 is LNHNV and CDR2 is YYDKDF (reference sequence). The CDR3 spans 15 residues. Trimming pared 0 bases from V and 1 base from J, leaving 10 bases between. CDR3 in amino acids: CATSRDRVGSYEQYF. The CDR3 region has the DNA TGTGCCACCAGCAGAGACAGGGTCGGTTCCTACGAGCAGTACTTC.

This clonotype was seen only a few times. This chain uses TRBV19 with TRBJ2-1; D is possibly TRBD1 (6 bases). Germline CDR1 is LNHDA and CDR2 is SQIVND (reference sequence). This CDR3 has 13 residues. V lost 1 base to trimming and J lost 7 bases, with 8 bases between them. The CDR3 bases are TGTGCCAGTAGTATAGCACAGGGAAATGAGCAGTTCTTC. Its translation: CASSIAQGNEQFF.

On this clonotype itself: This may arise from a read error, as a much more abundant clone is one base away. The chain couples TRBV5-1 to TRBJ2-3; D might be TRBD1 or TRBD2, each matching 7 bases. The germline CDR1 and CDR2 sequences are SGHRS and YFSETQ. This CDR3 contains 14 residues. DNA for the CDR3: TGCGCCAGCAGCTTCTTCGGGGGGACAGATACGAAGTATTTT. It specifies CASSFFGGTDTKYF.

This clonotype was found a few times. The chain links TRBV5-1 to TRBJ2-7; D call uncertain. V lost 4 bases to trimming and J lost 2 bases, with 13 bases between them. CDR1 and CDR2 from the germline V gene are SGHRS and YFSETQ. This CDR3 has 14 amino acids. DNA for the CDR3: TGCGCCAGCAGCCTGGAGTCTAAAACCTACGAGCAGTACTTC. Its protein is CASSLESKTYEQYF.

This clonotype was counted between two and nine times. The chain employs TRBV12-3 or TRBV12-4 and TRBJ2-1, with TRBD2 matching 12 bases. V was pared by 6 bases and J by 7 bases, with 7 bases of the junction left unmatched. The CDR3 length is 15 residues. CDR3 DNA: TGTGCCAGCAGCCCGCTAGCGGGAGGGAAGAATGAGCAGTTCTTC. Translated, it gives CASSPLAGGKNEQFF.

The chain links TRBV5-6 to TRBJ2-5; maybe TRBD2 (6 bases). Germline CDR1 and CDR2: SGHDT and YYEEEE. The CDR3 extends over 16 amino acids. V shed 0 bases and J shed 4 bases, with 16 bases lying between them. CDR3 sequence reads: CASSLGRGRGRETQYF. The CDR3 nucleotides are TGTGCCAGCAGCTTGGGAAGAGGGCGGGGTCGAGAGACCCAGTACTTC.

This clonotype was detected a few times. This chain uses TRBV25-1 with TRBJ1-6; D ambiguous. There are 12 residues in the CDR3. Per germline, CDR1 MGHDK and CDR2 SYGVNS. V lost 5 bases to trimming and J lost 7 bases, with 6 bases between them. CDR3 sequence reads: CASSSPNSPLHF. As DNA, the CDR3 is TGTGCCAGCAGTAGCCCGAATTCACCCCTCCACTTT.

The chain has TRBV30 and TRBJ1-2; D remains ambiguous. The CDR3 runs 13 residues. Germline lookup yields CDR1 GTSNPN and CDR2 SVGIG (reference sequence). V lost 3 bases to trimming and J lost 4 bases, with 12 bases between them. CDR3 nucleotides: TGTGCCTGGAGCCTGGGGTTCTTCTATGGCTACACCTTC. This codes for CAWSLGFFYGYTF.

V usage is TRBV5-6 and J usage is TRBJ1-1; possibly TRBD1 for D (5 bases). The V end was cut by 3 bases, the J end by 8 bases, with 17 bases between. Germline assignment: CDR1 SGHDT and CDR2 YYEEEE. This CDR3 contains 14 residues. The CDR3 sequence: CASSSGPARSEAFF. CDR3 nucleotide sequence: TGTGCCAGCAGCTCGGGACCCGCCCGCTCCGAAGCTTTCTTT.

This clonotype was observed a few times. J is TRBJ1-4 and V is TRBV6-1, with 8 bases matching TRBD1. There are 14 residues in the CDR3. J lost 8 bases, V lost 7 bases, and 9 bases had no gene match. Per the germline V gene, CDR1 is MNHNS and CDR2 is SASEGT. CDR3 DNA sequence: TGTGCCAGCACTCCAGACAGGGGAAGGGAAAAACTGTTTTTT. It yields the protein CASTPDRGREKLFF.

This clonotype was observed a few times. J is TRBJ1-2 and V is TRBV24-1; 7 bases line up with TRBD1. After removal of 4 bases from V and 14 bases from J, the junction contained 9 bases not matched to a gene. CDR1 and CDR2 from the germline V gene are KGHDR and SFDVKD. The CDR3 spans 12 residues. The DNA for the CDR3 is TGTGCCACCAGTGACCAAGACAGGGAACCGACCTTC. Translating it yields CATSDQDREPTF.